The source of this T cell receptor (beta chain) is a study of cytomegalovirus exposure and HLA in healthy donors. Regarding the study as a whole: In a later analysis, TCR beta V- and J-gene trimming was associated with a missense DCLRE1C variant.

Primers: 60 Vbeta forward and 13 Jbeta reverse. Profiled with immunoSEQ multiplex PCR; TCRdb holds only in-frame clones, not every one. The table shows 100,000 to 150,000 clones, with roughly 71% occurring only once. Germline CDR1 reads MGHRA; CDR2 reads YSYEKL. The CDR3 has 13 amino acids. The V gene end was trimmed by 4 bases and the J gene end by 6 bases; junction bases not matched to a gene: 1. About this clone itself: Its specificity is not known.

Sequencing input: PBMCs. The chain carries TRBV4-1 and TRBJ1-2; 11 bases map to TRBD1. This sequence originates from a woman in her forties or fifties in good health and CMV-seropositive. The CDR3 nucleotides read TGCGCCAGCAGCCGGGGACAGGGGGATGGCTACACCTTC. Translation gives CASSRGQGDGYTF.